The entry below gives a single TCR beta chain sequence along with its context. The sample comes from a study of blood T cell repertoires in COVID-19. Measured with immunoSEQ multiplex PCR; TCRdb has only the in-frame clones, and not every one. This table holds a few hundred thousand clones, roughly nine tenths found once. The TCR was taken from a woman aged 18-29 years in a cohort exposed to, infected with or recovered from COVID-19 (not recorded which). The sequenced sample was PBMCs or T cells enriched from blood (not recorded which).

The CDR3 DNA sequence: TGTGCCAGCGGGGGGACAGACCTCGTCTATGGCTACACCTTC. This translates into CASGGTDLVYGYTF. The chain recombines TRBV7-9 with TRBJ1-2; 7 nucleotides line up with TRBD1. J was trimmed by 4 bases and V by 8 bases; bases with no gene match: 10. The CDR3 is 14 residues long. Germline V CDR1 and CDR2: SEHNR, FQNEAQ (reference sequence).